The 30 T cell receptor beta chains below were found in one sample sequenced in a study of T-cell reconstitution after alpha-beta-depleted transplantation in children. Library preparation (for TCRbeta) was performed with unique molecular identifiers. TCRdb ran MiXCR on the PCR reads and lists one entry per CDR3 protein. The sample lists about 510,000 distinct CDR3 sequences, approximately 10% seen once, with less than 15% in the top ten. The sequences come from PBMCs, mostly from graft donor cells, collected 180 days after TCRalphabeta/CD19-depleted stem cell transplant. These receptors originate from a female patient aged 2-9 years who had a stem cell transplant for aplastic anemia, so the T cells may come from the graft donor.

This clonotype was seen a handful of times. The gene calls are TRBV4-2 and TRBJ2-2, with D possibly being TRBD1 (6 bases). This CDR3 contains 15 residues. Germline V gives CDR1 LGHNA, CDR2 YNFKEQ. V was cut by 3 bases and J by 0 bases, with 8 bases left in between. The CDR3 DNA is TGTGCCAGCAGCCAGTCAGGGGCGAACACCGGGGAGCTGTTTTTT. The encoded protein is CASSQSGANTGELFF.

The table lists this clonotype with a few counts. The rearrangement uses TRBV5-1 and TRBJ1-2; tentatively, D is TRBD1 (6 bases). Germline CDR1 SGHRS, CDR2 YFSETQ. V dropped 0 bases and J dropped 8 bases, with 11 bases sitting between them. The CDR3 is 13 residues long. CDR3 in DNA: TGCGCCAGCAGCTTGGGAGGGACACCGGGCTACACCTTC. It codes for CASSLGGTPGYTF.

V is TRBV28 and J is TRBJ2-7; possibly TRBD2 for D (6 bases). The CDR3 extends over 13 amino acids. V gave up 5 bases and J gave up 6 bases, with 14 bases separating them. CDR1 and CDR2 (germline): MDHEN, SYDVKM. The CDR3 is CASSAGGRAEQYF. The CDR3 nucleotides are TGTGCCAGCAGTGCCGGGGGACGGGCCGAGCAGTACTTC.

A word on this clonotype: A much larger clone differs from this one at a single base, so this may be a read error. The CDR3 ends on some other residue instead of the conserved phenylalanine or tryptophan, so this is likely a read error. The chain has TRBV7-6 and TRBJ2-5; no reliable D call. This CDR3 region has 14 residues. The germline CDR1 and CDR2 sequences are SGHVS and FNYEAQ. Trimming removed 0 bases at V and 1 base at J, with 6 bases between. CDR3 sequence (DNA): TGTGCCAGCAGCTTAGCGACCCTCCAAGAGACCCAGTACTCC. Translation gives CASSLATLQETQYS.

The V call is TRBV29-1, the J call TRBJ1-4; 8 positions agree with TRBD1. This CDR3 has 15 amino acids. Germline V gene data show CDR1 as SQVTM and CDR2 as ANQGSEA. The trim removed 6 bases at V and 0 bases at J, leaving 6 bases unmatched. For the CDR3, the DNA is TGCAGCGTCGGACAGGGCGGGGCAACTAATGAAAAACTGTTTTTT. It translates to CSVGQGGATNEKLFF.

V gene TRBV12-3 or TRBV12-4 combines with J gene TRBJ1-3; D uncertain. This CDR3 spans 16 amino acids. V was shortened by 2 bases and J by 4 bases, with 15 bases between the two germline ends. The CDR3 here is CASSLNGNSEGNTIYF. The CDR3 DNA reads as TGTGCCAGCAGTTTAAACGGGAATTCTGAGGGAAACACCATATATTTT.

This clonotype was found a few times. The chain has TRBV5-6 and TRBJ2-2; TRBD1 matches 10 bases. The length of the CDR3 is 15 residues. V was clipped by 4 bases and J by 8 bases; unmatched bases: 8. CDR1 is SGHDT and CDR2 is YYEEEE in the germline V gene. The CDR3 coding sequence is TGTGCCAGCAGCAGAGCCGGGACAGGGGCTGGGGAGCTGTTTTTT. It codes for CASSRAGTGAGELFF. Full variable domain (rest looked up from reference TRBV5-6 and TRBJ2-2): DAGVTQSPTHLIKTRGQQVTLRCSPKSGHDTVSWYQQALGQGPQFIFQYYEEEERQRGNFPDRFSGHQFPNYSSELNVNALLLGDSALYLCASSRAGTGAGELFFGEGSRLTVL.

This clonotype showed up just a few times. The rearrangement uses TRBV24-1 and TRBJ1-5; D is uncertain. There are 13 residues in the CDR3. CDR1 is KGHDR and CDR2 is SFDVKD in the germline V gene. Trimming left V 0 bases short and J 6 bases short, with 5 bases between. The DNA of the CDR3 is TGTGCCACCAGTGATTTGGTCGGTCAGCCCCAGCATTTT. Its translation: CATSDLVGQPQHF.

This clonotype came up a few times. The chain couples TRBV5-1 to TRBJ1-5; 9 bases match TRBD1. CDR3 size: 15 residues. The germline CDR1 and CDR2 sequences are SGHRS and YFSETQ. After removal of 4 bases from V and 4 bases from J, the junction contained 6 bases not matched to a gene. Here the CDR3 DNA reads TGCGCCAGCAGCCGGACAGGGGTGAGAAATCAGCCCCAGCATTTT. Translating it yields CASSRTGVRNQPQHF.

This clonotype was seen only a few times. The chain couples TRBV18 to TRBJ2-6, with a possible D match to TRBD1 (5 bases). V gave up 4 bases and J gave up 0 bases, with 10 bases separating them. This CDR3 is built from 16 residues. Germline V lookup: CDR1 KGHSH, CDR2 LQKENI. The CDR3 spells CASSQQADSGANVLTF. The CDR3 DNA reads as TGTGCCAGCTCACAACAGGCAGACTCTGGGGCCAACGTCCTGACTTTC.

The CDR3, as DNA: TGTGCCTGGAGTGAACTTGGCAATGAGCAGTTCTTC. This codes for CAWSELGNEQFF. The rearrangement uses TRBV30 and TRBJ2-1, with D unclear. The CDR3 spans 12 residues. V was pared by 1 base and J by 6 bases, with 7 bases between. The V gene's germline CDR1 is GTSNPN and CDR2 SVGIG (reference sequence).

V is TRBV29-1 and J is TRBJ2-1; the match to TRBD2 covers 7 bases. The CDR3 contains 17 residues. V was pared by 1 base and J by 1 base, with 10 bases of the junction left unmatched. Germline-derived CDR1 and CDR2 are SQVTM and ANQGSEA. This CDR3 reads CSVEVGGRAGSYNEQFF. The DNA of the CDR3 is TGCAGCGTTGAAGTGGGGGGGAGGGCCGGTTCCTACAATGAGCAGTTCTTC.

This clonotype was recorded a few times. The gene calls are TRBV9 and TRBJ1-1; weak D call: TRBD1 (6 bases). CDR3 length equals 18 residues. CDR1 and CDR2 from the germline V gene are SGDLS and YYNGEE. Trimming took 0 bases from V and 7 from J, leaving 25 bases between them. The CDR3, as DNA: TGTGCCAGCAGCGTAGGGGACATACCGTCGGATTACCGGATTGAAGCTTTCTTT. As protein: CASSVGDIPSDYRIEAFF.

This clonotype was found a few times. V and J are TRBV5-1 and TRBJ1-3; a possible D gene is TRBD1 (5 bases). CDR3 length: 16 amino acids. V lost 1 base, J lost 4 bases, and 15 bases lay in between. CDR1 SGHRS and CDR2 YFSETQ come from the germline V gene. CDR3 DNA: TGCGCCAGCAGCTTGCGACAGAGCTGGGGGGGAAACACCATATATTTT. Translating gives CASSLRQSWGGNTIYF.

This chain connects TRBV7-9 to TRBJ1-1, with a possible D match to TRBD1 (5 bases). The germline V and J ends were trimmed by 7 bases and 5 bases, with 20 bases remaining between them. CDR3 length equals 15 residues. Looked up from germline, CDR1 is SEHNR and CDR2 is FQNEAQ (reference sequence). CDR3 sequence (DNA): TGTGCCAGCACCGGATTTGCAGGGTTGGGGACTGAAGCTTTCTTT. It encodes CASTGFAGLGTEAFF. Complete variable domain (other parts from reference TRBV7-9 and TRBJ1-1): DTGVSQNPRHKITKRGQNVTFRCDPISEHNRLYWYRQTLGQGPEFLTYFQNEAQLEKSRLLSDRFSAERPKGSFSTLEIQRTEQGDSAMYLCASTGFAGLGTEAFFGQGTRLTVV.

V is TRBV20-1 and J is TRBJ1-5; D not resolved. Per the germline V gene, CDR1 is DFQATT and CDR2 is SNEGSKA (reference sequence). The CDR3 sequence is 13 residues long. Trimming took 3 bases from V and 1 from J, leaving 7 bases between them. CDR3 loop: CSARSVSNQPQHF. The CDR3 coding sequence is TGCAGTGCTAGGTCGGTGAGCAATCAGCCCCAGCATTTT.

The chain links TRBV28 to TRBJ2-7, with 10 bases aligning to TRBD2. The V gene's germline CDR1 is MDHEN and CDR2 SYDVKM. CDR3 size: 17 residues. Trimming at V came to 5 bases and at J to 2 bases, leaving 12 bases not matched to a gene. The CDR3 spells CASSGRLLAGDPYEQYF. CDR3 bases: TGTGCCAGCAGTGGACGACTCCTAGCGGGAGACCCCTACGAGCAGTACTTC.

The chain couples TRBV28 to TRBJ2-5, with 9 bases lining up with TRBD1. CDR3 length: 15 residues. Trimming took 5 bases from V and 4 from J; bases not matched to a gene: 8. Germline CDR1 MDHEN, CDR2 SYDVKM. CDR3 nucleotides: TGTGCCAGCAGTCGCGGGACAGGGATCCCAGAGACCCAGTACTTC. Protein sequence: CASSRGTGIPETQYF.

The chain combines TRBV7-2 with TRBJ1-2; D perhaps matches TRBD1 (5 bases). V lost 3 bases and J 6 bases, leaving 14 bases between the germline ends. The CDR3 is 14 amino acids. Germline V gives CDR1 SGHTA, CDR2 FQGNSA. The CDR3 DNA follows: TGTGCCAGCAGCTTTTATGGGGGATACAATGGCTACACCTTC. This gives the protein CASSFYGGYNGYTF.

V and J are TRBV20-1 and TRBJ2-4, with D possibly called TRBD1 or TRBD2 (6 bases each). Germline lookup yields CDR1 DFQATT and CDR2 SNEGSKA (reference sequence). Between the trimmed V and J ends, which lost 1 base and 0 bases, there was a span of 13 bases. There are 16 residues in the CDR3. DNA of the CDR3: TGCAGTGCTAGAGGGAGGGGGGCCGCAGCCAAAAACATTCAGTACTTC. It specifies CSARGRGAAAKNIQYF.

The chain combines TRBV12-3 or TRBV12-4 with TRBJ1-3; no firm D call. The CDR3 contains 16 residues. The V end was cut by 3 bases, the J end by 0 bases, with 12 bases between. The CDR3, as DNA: TGTGCCAGCAGTTTTGCCGGATCGCTCTCTGGAAACACCATATATTTT. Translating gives CASSFAGSLSGNTIYF.

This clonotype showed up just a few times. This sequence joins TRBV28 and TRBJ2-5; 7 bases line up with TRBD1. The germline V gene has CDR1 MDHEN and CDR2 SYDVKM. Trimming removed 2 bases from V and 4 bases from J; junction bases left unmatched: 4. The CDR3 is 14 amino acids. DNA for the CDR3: TGTGCCAGCAGTTTAAGAGGGGGCAGAGAGACCCAGTACTTC. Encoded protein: CASSLRGGRETQYF.

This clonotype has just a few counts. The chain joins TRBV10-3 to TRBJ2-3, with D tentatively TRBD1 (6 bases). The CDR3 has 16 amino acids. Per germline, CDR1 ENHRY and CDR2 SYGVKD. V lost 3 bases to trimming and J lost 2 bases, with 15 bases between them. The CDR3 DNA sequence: TGTGCCATCAGTGACTCTTATGGGGGCTTCACAGATACGCAGTATTTT. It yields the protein CAISDSYGGFTDTQYF.

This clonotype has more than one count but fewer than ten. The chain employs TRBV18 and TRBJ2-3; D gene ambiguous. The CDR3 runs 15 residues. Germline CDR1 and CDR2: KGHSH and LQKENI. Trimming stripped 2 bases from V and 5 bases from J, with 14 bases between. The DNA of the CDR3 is TGTGCCAGCTCACCAGCGGAGTTTTTCTTAGATACGCAGTATTTT. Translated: CASSPAEFFLDTQYF.

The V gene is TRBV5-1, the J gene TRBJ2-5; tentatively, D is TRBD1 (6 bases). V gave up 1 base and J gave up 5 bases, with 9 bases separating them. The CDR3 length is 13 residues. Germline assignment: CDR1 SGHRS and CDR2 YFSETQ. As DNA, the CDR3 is TGCGCCAGCAGCTTGCAGGGGTGGGAGACCCAGTACTTC. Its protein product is CASSLQGWETQYF.

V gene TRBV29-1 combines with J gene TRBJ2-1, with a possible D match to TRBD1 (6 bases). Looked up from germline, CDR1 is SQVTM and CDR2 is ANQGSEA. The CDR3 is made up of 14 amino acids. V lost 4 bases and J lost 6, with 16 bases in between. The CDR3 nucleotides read TGCAGCGTTGGAAGGACAGCCTCCGCCAATGAGCAGTTCTTC. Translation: CSVGRTASANEQFF.

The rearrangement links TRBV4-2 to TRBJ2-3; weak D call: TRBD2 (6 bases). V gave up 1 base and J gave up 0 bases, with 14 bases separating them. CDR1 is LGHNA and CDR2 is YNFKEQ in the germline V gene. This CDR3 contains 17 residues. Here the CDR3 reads CASSQAKGGVSTDTQYF. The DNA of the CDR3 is TGTGCCAGCAGCCAAGCCAAGGGCGGGGTTAGCACAGATACGCAGTATTTT.

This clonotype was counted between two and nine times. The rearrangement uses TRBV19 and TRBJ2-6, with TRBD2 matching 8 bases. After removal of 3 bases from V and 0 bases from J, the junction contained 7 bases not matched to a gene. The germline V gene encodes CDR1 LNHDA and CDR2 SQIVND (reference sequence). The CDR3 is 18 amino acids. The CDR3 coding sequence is TGTGCCAGTAGTATTCAAGCGGGAGCTTACTCTGGGGCCAACGTCCTGACTTTC. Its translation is CASSIQAGAYSGANVLTF.

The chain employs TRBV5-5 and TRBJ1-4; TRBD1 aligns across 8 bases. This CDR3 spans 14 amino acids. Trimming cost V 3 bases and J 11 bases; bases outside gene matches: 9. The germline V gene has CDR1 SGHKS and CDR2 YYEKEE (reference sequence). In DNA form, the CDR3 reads TGTGCCAGCAGCTCGACAGGGGACGAAGGGAAACTGTTTTTT. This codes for CASSSTGDEGKLFF.

The CDR3 region has the DNA TGTGCCAGCAGTTTCGTCGGACAGGAAGCTTTCTTT. Translation gives CASSFVGQEAFF. The chain carries TRBV12-3 or TRBV12-4 and TRBJ1-1; weak D call: TRBD1 (6 bases). The CDR3 has 12 amino acids. The V end was cut by 3 bases, the J end by 8 bases, with 10 bases between.